Listed here are 30 T cell receptor beta chains from one sample, sequenced in a study of T cell repertoires in cytomegalovirus infection. Using its own MiXCR run on the reads, TCRdb lists one record per CDR3 protein. The table lists about 180,000 distinct CDR3 sequences, about a sixth of them singletons. The specimen was CD8+ T cells from PBMCs. The receptors were gathered from a human donor in good health (CMV status not recorded). Some clones in this sample may be carry-over from other donors' samples.

Within the sample, this clonotype is medium-sized. CDR3 sequence reads: CASSSGSRETQYF. CDR3 DNA: TGTGCCAGCAGCTCTGGGTCCAGGGAGACCCAGTACTTC. This rearrangement joins TRBV7-2 to TRBJ2-5; D gene ambiguous. This CDR3 spans 13 amino acids. V was pared by 4 bases and J by 5 bases, with 11 bases between. Germline CDR1 reads SGHTA; CDR2 reads FQGNSA.

The table lists this clonotype with many counts. The rearrangement uses TRBV23-1 and TRBJ2-6, with D possibly matching TRBD2 (6 bases). TRBV23-1 is recorded as an ORF, its role being uncertain. CDR3 length: 16 residues. Trimming shortened V by 0 bases and J by 0 bases, and 6 bases separated the two germline ends. The CDR3 spells CASSQSGGSGANVLTF. The CDR3 DNA is TGCGCCAGCAGTCAATCGGGGGGCTCTGGGGCCAACGTCCTGACTTTC.

The V and J genes are TRBV7-2 and TRBJ2-2; TRBD1 matches 7 bases. This CDR3 is built from 13 residues. CDR1 and CDR2 (germline): SGHTA, FQGNSA. The junction had 3 bases not matched to a gene; V was cut back by 5 bases and J by 6 bases. CDR3: CASSPTGSGELFF. The CDR3 DNA follows: TGTGCCAGCAGCCCGACAGGGTCCGGGGAGCTGTTTTTT.

V and J are TRBV6-2 or TRBV6-3 and TRBJ1-1; 7 bases align to TRBD1. The CDR3 is made up of 14 amino acids. CDR1 is MNHEY, CDR2 SVGEGT, per germline. The junction had 10 bases not matched to a gene; V was cut back by 2 bases and J by 10 bases. CDR3 in DNA: TGTGCCAGCAGTTACGAGGTAGGGGGCGCGGGAGCTTTCTTT. This translates into CASSYEVGGAGAFF.

This clonotype has a handful of counts. The V call is TRBV7-6, the J call TRBJ2-7; unclear D gene. The CDR3 loop spans 14 amino acids. Germline-derived CDR1 and CDR2 are SGHVS and FNYEAQ. The V end was cut by 3 bases, the J end by 1 base, with 10 bases between. CDR3 DNA sequence: TGTGCCAGCAGCTTTGGCAGACAATCCTACGAGCAGTACTTC. This translates into CASSFGRQSYEQYF.

The genes are TRBV29-1 and TRBJ2-7; 7 bases match TRBD1. The CDR3 is 12 residues long. The V gene's germline CDR1 is SQVTM and CDR2 ANQGSEA. V lost 3 bases, J lost 5 bases, and 4 bases stayed unmatched. The CDR3, as DNA: TGCAGCGTTGACAGGGGGAGCGACGAGCAGTACTTC. Amino acid sequence: CSVDRGSDEQYF.

The chain joins TRBV5-6 to TRBJ1-5; 8 bases match TRBD1. The CDR3 length is 16 residues. Germline assignment: CDR1 SGHDT and CDR2 YYEEEE. V lost 2 bases and J lost 6; bases outside the gene matches: 10. CDR3 coding DNA: TGTGCCAGCAGCTTAATCGGACAGGGCGAGGGTCAGCCCCAGCATTTT. Residues: CASSLIGQGEGQPQHF. The whole variable domain, remainder taken from reference TRBV5-6 and TRBJ1-5, is DAGVTQSPTHLIKTRGQQVTLRCSPKSGHDTVSWYQQALGQGPQFIFQYYEEEERQRGNFPDRFSGHQFPNYSSELNVNALLLGDSALYLCASSLIGQGEGQPQHFGDGTRLSIL.

This clonotype was counted a few times. J is TRBJ1-1 and V is TRBV28; weak D call: TRBD1 (5 bases). Germline CDR1 and CDR2: MDHEN and SYDVKM. With 3 bases removed from V and 4 bases from J, the gap between germline ends came to 21 bases. The CDR3 is 17 residues long. The CDR3 DNA is TGTGCCAGCAGTTTTTCAGGGCTTCGGGTCGGCCGCACTGAAGCTTTCTTT. Translating it yields CASSFSGLRVGRTEAFF.

This clonotype has more than one count but fewer than ten. CDR3 sequence reads: CASIGEGGGYTF. In DNA form, the CDR3 reads TGTGCCAGCATCGGAGAGGGGGGAGGCTACACCTTC. This sequence joins TRBV7-2 and TRBJ1-2; D possibly corresponds to TRBD1 (6 bases). The CDR3 runs to 12 residues. Trimming removed 7 bases from V and 8 bases from J, with 14 bases in between. Germline V lookup: CDR1 SGHTA, CDR2 FQGNSA.

The chain couples TRBV28 to TRBJ1-5; TRBD1 matches 10 bases. Per germline, CDR1 MDHEN and CDR2 SYDVKM. The CDR3 spans 16 residues. J gave up 1 base and V 6 bases, and 6 bases lay outside the gene matches. CDR3 region: CASRGQGPASNQPQHF. DNA for the CDR3: TGTGCCAGCAGGGGACAGGGGCCAGCGAGCAATCAGCCCCAGCATTTT.

This rearrangement joins TRBV12-5 to TRBJ1-2, with D unclear. Trimming took 7 bases from V and 8 from J, leaving 17 bases between them. Germline V gene sequence: CDR1 LGHNT, CDR2 FRNRAP. The CDR3 covers 13 residues. The CDR3 loop is CASVPGLGQGYTF. The CDR3 DNA reads as TGTGCTAGTGTCCCCGGTCTAGGGCAGGGCTACACCTTC.

This clonotype has only a few counts. The rearrangement joins TRBV10-1 to TRBJ2-3; D not certain. CDR3 size: 13 residues. V lost 6 bases to trimming and J lost 3 bases, with 10 bases between them. CDR1 and CDR2 from the germline V gene are WNHNN and SYGVQD (reference sequence). CDR3 sequence: CASSDVATDTQYF. The CDR3 DNA follows: TGCGCCAGCAGCGACGTTGCGACAGATACGCAGTATTTT.

This clonotype was seen a few times. DNA for the CDR3: TGTGCCACCGCGCAGGGGGCTGGGAACACTGAAGCTTTCTTT. Its protein product is CATAQGAGNTEAFF. The chain is built from TRBV15 and TRBJ1-1, with 8 nucleotides matching TRBD1. V lost 8 bases to trimming and J lost 1 base; unmatched junction nucleotides: 6. Germline assignment: CDR1 LNHNV and CDR2 YYDKDF (reference sequence). The CDR3 is 14 amino acids.

This clonotype has just a few counts. This rearrangement joins TRBV19 to TRBJ1-5; D call uncertain. The length of the CDR3 is 17 residues. From germline, CDR1 is LNHDA and CDR2 SQIVND (reference sequence). Trimming left V 0 bases short and J 0 bases short, with 12 bases between. The chain's CDR3 is CASSIDPGIYSNQPQHF. The CDR3 DNA follows: TGTGCCAGTAGTATAGATCCGGGGATTTATAGCAATCAGCCCCAGCATTTT.

This clonotype was detected a few times. The chain couples TRBV14 to TRBJ1-4, with TRBD1 as a possible D gene (6 bases). The CDR3 contains 16 residues. The V end was cut by 4 bases, the J end by 5 bases, with 17 bases between. Germline V gene data show CDR1 as SGHDN and CDR2 as FVKESK. CDR3 DNA: TGTGCCAGCAGCCCCCGGGGGGCAGGGGTGAATGAAAAACTGTTTTTT. Translated: CASSPRGAGVNEKLFF.

The gene calls are TRBV28 and TRBJ1-5; D remains ambiguous. The CDR3 covers 14 residues. Trimming took 6 bases from V and 6 from J, leaving 15 bases between them. The germline CDR1 and CDR2 sequences are MDHEN and SYDVKM. The CDR3, as DNA: TGTGCCAGCAGGACGGTGCCCCTCTCTCAGCCCCAGCATTTT. Protein sequence: CASRTVPLSQPQHF.

This clonotype has just a few counts. The chain carries TRBV7-2 and TRBJ2-7; tentatively, D is TRBD2 (7 bases). V shed 6 bases and J shed 3 bases, with 18 bases lying between them. Germline V gene data show CDR1 as SGHTA and CDR2 as FQGNSA. CDR3 length: 15 amino acids. The CDR3 here is CASRIGGGTVYEQYF. CDR3 nucleotide sequence: TGTGCCAGCAGAATAGGGGGAGGGACGGTCTACGAGCAGTACTTC.

In this sample, this clonotype turned up a few times. V gene TRBV6-2 or TRBV6-3 combines with J gene TRBJ2-1; 10 positions agree with TRBD2. This CDR3 comprises 17 residues. Per the germline V gene, CDR1 is MNHEY and CDR2 is SVGEGT. V was clipped by 0 bases and J by 8 bases; unmatched bases: 10. Here the CDR3 DNA reads TGTGCCAGCAGTTACTCGACAGCGAGCGGGGGGGCCGATGAGCAGTTCTTC. This sequence encodes CASSYSTASGGADEQFF.

This clonotype was found a few times. The rearrangement joins TRBV6-2 or TRBV6-3 to TRBJ2-7; D might be TRBD1 or TRBD2, each matching 5 bases. The CDR3 runs to 12 residues. Germline V CDR1 and CDR2: MNHEY, SVGEGT. The V end lost 2 bases, the J end lost 6 bases, and 8 bases lay between the germline ends. The CDR3 bases are TGTGCCAGCAGTTACACGGGGCGCGAGCAGTACTTC. Translating it yields CASSYTGREQYF.

This clonotype turned up a few times. The chain is built from TRBV14 and TRBJ2-7; D uncertain. The length of the CDR3 is 16 residues. V was shortened by 0 bases and J by 0 bases, with 12 bases between the two germline ends. CDR1 and CDR2 (germline): SGHDN, FVKESK. This CDR3 reads CASSQDMGPSSYEQYF. The DNA for the CDR3 is TGTGCCAGCAGCCAAGACATGGGCCCAAGCTCCTACGAGCAGTACTTC.

This clonotype was found a few times. The V and J genes are TRBV24-1 and TRBJ1-1, with a weak D call TRBD1 (6 bases). This CDR3 is built from 12 residues. Trimming cost V 3 bases and J 10 bases, with 11 bases left between them. Germline V gene data show CDR1 as KGHDR and CDR2 as SFDVKD. The CDR3 spells CATSDKTGGAFF. The CDR3 bases are TGTGCCACCAGTGATAAGACAGGCGGAGCTTTCTTT.

The DNA of the CDR3 is TGTGCCAGCAGCGACCGGGACAGGGGTTTCCTGGGCTCCTACAATGAGCAGTTCTTC. Translation gives CASSDRDRGFLGSYNEQFF. The chain combines TRBV7-9 with TRBJ2-1; TRBD1 matches 10 bases. Germline V gene data show CDR1 as SEHNR and CDR2 as FQNEAQ (reference sequence). There are 19 residues in the CDR3. Trimming cost V 5 bases and J 0 bases; bases outside gene matches: 13.

This clonotype was picked up a small number of times. The rearrangement links TRBV7-2 to TRBJ2-7; TRBD2 might be the D (6 bases). Deletions cut 6 bases from V and 2 bases from J, with 20 bases between. Germline V gene data show CDR1 as SGHTA and CDR2 as FQGNSA. This CDR3 spans 16 amino acids. The DNA of the CDR3 is TGTGCCAGCAGGCCCACCGGAGGGGCGGTGGCCTACGAGCAGTACTTC. Translation gives CASRPTGGAVAYEQYF.

This clonotype was observed a few times. V is TRBV7-8 and J is TRBJ2-5; possibly TRBD1 for D (6 bases). The germline V gene has CDR1 SGHVS and CDR2 FQNEAQ. V was cut by 2 bases and J by 2 bases, with 12 bases left in between. The CDR3 totals 15 residues. CDR3 DNA: TGTGCCAGCAGCTTAATAACAGGGACACAAGAGACCCAGTACTTC. It encodes CASSLITGTQETQYF.

This clonotype was recorded once. V usage is TRBV7-8 and J usage is TRBJ2-5; D is ambiguous. This CDR3 has 13 residues. The V and J ends lost 1 base and 5 bases respectively, with 8 bases between them. From germline, CDR1 is SGHVS and CDR2 FQNEAQ. The CDR3, as DNA: TGTGCCAGCAGCTTAGAGATCGTGGAGACCCAGTACTTC. Its translation is CASSLEIVETQYF. Filled out from reference TRBV7-8 and TRBJ2-5, the complete variable domain reads GAGVSQSPRYKVAKRGQDVALRCDPISGHVSLFWYQQALGQGPEFLTYFQNEAQLDKSGLPSDRFFAERPEGSVSTLKIQRTQQEDSAVYLCASSLEIVETQYFGPGTRLLVL.

On this clonotype: One end of the junction does not line up with germline, which may come from a read error. The J gene is TRBJ2-1, the V gene TRBV20-1, with 9 bases lining up with TRBD1. The CDR3 consists of 15 residues. Germline assignment: CDR1 DFQATT and CDR2 SNEGSKA (reference sequence). As DNA, the CDR3 is TGCAGTGCTAGAGTTTCGGGCCGGGACAGGGAAGGGTTTGGGTTC. This encodes CSARVSGRDREGFGF.

This clonotype appeared many times. The chain couples TRBV7-8 to TRBJ1-1; TRBD1 is a possible D gene (5 bases). V was clipped by 8 bases and J by 4 bases, with 23 bases between them. The CDR3 runs 16 residues. Germline V gene data show CDR1 as SGHVS and CDR2 as FQNEAQ. CDR3 residues: CASAPTLGEEGTEAFF. DNA of the CDR3: TGTGCCAGCGCCCCAACATTAGGGGAGGAGGGCACTGAAGCTTTCTTT.

To note about this clonotype: A much larger clone is a single base away; this may be a read error. The CDR3 DNA sequence: TGTGCCATCAGCTTAGCGCTGGCAGGGACAGGGATCGATGAGCAGTTCTTC. Its protein is CAISLALAGTGIDEQFF. V gene TRBV7-2 combines with J gene TRBJ2-1; 9 bases align to TRBD1. The germline CDR1 and CDR2 sequences are SGHTA and FQGNSA. CDR3 length equals 17 residues.

The CDR3 DNA reads TGCGCCAGCAGCCCCTGGGAGCAGGGGTTGTACGAGCAGTACTTC. Protein sequence: CASSPWEQGLYEQYF. This chain uses TRBV4-1 with TRBJ2-7; tentative D call: TRBD1 (6 bases). The germline CDR1 and CDR2 sequences are MGHRA and YSYEKL. The CDR3 has 15 residues. V dropped 4 bases and J dropped 4 bases, with 17 bases sitting between them.

The chain recombines TRBV6-1 with TRBJ1-5, with 9 bases lining up with TRBD1. The CDR3 is made up of 16 amino acids. J lost 0 bases, V lost 6 bases, and 6 bases had no gene match. Germline V gives CDR1 MNHNS, CDR2 SASEGT. This CDR3 reads CASSSGQGVSNQPQHF. CDR3 bases: TGTGCCAGCAGCTCGGGACAGGGTGTTAGCAATCAGCCCCAGCATTTT.